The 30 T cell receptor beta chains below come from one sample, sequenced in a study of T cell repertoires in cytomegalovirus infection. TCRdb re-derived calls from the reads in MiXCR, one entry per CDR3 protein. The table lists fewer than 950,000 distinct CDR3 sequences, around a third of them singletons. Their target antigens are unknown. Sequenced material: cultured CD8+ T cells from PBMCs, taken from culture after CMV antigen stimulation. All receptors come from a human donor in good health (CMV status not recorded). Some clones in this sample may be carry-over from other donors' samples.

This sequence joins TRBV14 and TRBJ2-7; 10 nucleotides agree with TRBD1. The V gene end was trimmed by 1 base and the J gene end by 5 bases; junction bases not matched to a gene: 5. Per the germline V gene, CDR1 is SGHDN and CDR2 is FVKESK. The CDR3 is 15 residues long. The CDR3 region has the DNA TGTGCCAGCAGCCAAGGACAGGGGGCTTTCCACGAGCAGTACGTC. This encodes CASSQGQGAFHEQYV.

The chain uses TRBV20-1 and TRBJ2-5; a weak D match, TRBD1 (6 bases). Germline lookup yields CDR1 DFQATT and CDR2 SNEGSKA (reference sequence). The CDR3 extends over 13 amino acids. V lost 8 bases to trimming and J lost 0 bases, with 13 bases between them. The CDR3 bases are TGCAGTCAAGGGGGAAAAAACCAAGAGACCCAGTACTTC. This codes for CSQGGKNQETQYF.

The CDR3 region has the DNA TGTGCCAGCAGTGGGTTTTCTGAGCAGTTCTTC. This codes for CASSGFSEQFF. The chain uses TRBV6-1 and TRBJ2-1; no clear D gene. Germline values: CDR1 MNHNS, CDR2 SASEGT. This CDR3 is 11 amino acids long. Trimming shortened V by 4 bases and J by 9 bases, and 7 bases separated the two germline ends.

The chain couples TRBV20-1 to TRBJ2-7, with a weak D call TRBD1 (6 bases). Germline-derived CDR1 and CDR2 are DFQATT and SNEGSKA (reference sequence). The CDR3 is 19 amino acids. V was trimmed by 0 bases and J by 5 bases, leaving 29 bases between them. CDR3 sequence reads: CSARDSSVYAETGPDEQYF. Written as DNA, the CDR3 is TGCAGTGCTAGAGATAGCTCCGTATATGCGGAGACAGGTCCGGACGAGCAGTACTTC.

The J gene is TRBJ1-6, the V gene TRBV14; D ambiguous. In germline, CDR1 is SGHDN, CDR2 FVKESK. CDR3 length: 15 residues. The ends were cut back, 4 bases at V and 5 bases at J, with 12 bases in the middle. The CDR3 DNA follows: TGTGCCAGCAGCCCCCGGTTGTGGGATAATTCACCCCTCCACTTT. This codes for CASSPRLWDNSPLHF.

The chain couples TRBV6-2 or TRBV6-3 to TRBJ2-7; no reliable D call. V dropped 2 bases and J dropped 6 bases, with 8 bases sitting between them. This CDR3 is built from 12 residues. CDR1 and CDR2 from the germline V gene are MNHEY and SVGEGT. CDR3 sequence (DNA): TGTGCCAGCAGTTACCCGTCCAGCGAGCAGTACGTC. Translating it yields CASSYPSSEQYV.

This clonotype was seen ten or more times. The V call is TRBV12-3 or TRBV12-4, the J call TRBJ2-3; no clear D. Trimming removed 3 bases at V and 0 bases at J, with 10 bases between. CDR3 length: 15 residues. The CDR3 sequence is CASSFHDSSTDTQYF. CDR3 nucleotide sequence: TGTGCCAGCAGTTTCCATGATTCTAGCACAGATACGCAGTATTTT.

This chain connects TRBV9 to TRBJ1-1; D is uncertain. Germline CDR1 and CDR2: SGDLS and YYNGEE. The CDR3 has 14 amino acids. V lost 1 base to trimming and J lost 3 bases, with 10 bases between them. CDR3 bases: TGTGCCAGCAGCGTATTCGGTAAGGACACTGAAGCTTTCTTT. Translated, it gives CASSVFGKDTEAFF.

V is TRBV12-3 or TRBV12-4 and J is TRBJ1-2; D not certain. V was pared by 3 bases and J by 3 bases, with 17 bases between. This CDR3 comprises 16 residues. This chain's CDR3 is CASSFVRAPSDYGYTF. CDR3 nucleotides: TGTGCCAGCAGTTTCGTTAGGGCCCCGAGCGACTATGGCTACACCTTC.

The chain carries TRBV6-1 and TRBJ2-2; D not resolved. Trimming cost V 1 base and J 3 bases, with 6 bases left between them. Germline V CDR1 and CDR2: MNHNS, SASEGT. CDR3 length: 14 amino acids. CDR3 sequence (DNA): TGTGCCAGCAGTGAAGTCGTCTACACCGGGGAGCTGTTTTTT. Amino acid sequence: CASSEVVYTGELFF.

The CDR3 reads CASSAEGLSYGYTF. The CDR3 region has the DNA TGTGCCAGCAGCGCTGAGGGGCTCAGCTATGGCTACACCTTC. The chain uses TRBV9 and TRBJ1-2; D might be TRBD1 (5 bases). Between the trimmed V and J ends, which lost 3 bases and 4 bases, there was a span of 13 bases. Germline CDR1 is SGDLS and CDR2 is YYNGEE. CDR3 length: 14 residues.

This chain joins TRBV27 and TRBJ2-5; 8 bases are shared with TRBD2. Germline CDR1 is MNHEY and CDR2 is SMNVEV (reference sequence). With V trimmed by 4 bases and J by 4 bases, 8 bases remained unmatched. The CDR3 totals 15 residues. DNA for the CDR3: TGTGCCAGCAGTTGGGACGGGGGGGCATCAGAGACCCAGTACTTC. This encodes CASSWDGGASETQYF.

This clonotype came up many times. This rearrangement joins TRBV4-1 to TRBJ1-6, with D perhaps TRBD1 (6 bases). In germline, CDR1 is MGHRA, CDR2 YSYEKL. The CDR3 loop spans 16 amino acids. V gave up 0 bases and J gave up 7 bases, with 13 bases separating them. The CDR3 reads CASSQDRRQGNSPLHF. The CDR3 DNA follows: TGCGCCAGCAGCCAAGATAGGCGGCAGGGGAATTCACCCCTCCACTTT.

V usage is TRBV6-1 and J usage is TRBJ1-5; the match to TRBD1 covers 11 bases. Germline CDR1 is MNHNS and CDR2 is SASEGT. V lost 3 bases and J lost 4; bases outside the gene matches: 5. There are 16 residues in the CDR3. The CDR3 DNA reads TGTGCCAGCAGTGAGCCCGGGACAGGGGGGAATCAGCCCCAGCATTTT. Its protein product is CASSEPGTGGNQPQHF.

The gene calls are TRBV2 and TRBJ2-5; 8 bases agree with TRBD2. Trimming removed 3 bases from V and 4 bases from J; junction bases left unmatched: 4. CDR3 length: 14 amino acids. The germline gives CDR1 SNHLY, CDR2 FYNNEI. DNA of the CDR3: TGTGCCAGCAGTGATTTCGGGGGGGCAGAGACCCAGTACTTC. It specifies CASSDFGGAETQYF.

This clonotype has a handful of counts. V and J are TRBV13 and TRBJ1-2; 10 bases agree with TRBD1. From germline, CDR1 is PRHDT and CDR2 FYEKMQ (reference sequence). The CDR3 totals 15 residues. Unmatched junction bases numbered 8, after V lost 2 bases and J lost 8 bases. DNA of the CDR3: TGTGCCAGCAGCTTAATGACAGGGGGCTTAGGGGGCTACACCTTC. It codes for CASSLMTGGLGGYTF.

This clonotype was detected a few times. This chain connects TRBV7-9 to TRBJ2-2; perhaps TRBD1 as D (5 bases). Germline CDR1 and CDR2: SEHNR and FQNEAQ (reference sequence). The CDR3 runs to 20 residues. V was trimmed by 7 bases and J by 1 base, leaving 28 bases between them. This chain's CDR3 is CASTFRPGQKHIGNTGELFF. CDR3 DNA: TGTGCCAGCACCTTTAGACCCGGACAAAAACACATTGGGAACACCGGGGAGCTGTTTTTT.

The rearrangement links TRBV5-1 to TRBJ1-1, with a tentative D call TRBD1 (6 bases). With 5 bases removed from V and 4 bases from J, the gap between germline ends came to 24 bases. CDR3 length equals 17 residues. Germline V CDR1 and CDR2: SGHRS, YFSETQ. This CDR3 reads CASSTESYWGALTEAFF. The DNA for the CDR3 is TGCGCCAGCAGTACCGAATCGTATTGGGGGGCGCTCACTGAAGCTTTCTTT.

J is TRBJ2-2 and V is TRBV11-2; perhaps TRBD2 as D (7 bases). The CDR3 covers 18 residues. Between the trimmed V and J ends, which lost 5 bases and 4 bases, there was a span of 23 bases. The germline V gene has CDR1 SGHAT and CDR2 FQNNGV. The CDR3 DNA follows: TGTGCCAGCAGCCCCCTTTGGGGGGGCGAAAAGATCACCGGGGAGCTGTTTTTT. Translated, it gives CASSPLWGGEKITGELFF.

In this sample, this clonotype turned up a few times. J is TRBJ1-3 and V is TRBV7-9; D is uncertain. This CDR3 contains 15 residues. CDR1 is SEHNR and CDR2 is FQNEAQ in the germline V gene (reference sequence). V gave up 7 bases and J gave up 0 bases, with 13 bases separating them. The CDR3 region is CASTAVKDSGNTIYF. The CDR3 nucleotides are TGTGCCAGCACCGCGGTTAAGGACTCTGGAAACACCATATATTTT.

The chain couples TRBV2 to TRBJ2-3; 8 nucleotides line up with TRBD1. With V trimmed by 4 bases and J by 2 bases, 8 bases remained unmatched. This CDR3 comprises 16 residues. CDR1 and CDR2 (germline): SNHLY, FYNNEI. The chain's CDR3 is CASSGDRLDLTDTQYF. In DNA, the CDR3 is TGTGCCAGCAGTGGGGACAGGCTCGACCTCACAGATACGCAGTATTTT.

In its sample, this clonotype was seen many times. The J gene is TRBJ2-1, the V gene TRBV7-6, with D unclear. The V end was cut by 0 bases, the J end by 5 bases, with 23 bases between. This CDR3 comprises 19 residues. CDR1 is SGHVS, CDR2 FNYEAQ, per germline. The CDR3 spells CASSLAPPGYSQRNNEQFF. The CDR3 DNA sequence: TGTGCCAGCAGCTTAGCCCCGCCAGGATATTCACAGAGGAACAATGAGCAGTTCTTC.

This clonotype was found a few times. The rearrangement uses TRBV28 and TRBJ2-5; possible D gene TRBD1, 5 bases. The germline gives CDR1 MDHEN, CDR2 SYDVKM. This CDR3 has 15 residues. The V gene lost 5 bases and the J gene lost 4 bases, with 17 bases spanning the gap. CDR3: CASSPTPRRAETQYF. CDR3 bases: TGTGCCAGCAGTCCAACCCCGCGCAGGGCAGAGACCCAGTACTTC.

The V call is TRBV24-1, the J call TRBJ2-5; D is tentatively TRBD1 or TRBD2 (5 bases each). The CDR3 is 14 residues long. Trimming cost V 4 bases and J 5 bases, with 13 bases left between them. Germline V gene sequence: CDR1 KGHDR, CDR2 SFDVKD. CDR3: CATSENFGTETQYF. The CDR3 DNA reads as TGTGCCACCAGTGAAAACTTTGGGACGGAGACCCAGTACTTC.

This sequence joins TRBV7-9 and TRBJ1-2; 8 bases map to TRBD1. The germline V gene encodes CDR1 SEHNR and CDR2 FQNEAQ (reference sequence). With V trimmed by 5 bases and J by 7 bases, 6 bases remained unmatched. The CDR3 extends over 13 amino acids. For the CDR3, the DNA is TGTGCCAGCAGCCCCGGACAGGGACCTGGCTACACCTTC. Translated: CASSPGQGPGYTF.

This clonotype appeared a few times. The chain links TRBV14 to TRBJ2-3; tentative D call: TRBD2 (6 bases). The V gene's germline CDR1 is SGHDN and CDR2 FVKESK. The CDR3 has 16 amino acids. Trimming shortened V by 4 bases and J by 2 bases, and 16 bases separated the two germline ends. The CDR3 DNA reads TGTGCCAGCAGCCCTCTAGGTAGCGGCTCCACAGATACGCAGTATTTT. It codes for CASSPLGSGSTDTQYF.

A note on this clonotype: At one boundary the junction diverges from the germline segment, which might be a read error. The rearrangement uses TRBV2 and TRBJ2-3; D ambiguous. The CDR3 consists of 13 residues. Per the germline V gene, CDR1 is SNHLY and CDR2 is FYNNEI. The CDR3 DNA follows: TGTGCCAGCGGTGACCCTGGGGCAGATACGCAGTATTTT. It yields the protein CASGDPGADTQYF.

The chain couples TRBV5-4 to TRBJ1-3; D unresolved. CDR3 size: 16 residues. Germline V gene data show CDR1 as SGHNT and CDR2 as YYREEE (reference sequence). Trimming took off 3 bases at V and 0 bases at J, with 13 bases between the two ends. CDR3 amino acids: CASSSGGSSSGNTIYF. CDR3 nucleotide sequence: TGTGCCAGCAGCTCGGGTGGCAGTAGCTCTGGAAACACCATATATTTT.

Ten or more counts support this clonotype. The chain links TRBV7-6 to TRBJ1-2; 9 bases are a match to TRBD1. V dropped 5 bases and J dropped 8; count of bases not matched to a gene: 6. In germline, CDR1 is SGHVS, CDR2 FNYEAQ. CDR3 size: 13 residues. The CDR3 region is CASSPRTGEGYTF. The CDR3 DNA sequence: TGTGCCAGCAGCCCCAGGACAGGGGAAGGCTACACCTTC. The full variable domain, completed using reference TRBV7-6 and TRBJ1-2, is GAGVSQSPRYKVTKRGQDVALRCDPISGHVSLYWYRQALGQGPEFLTYFNYEAQQDKSGLPNDRFSAERPEGSISTLTIQRTEQRDSAMYRCASSPRTGEGYTFGSGTRLTVV.

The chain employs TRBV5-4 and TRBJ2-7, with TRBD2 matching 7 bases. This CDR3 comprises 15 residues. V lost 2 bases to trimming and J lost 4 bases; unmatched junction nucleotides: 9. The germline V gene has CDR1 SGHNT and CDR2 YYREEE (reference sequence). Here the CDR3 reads CASSLPQAGPYEQYV. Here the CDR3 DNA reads TGTGCCAGCAGCTTACCACAAGCGGGGCCTTACGAGCAGTACGTC.